Below, 31 T cell receptor beta chains from the same sample are listed, as sequenced in a study of regulatory T cells in long-lasting Graves disease (dated by TCRdb to about 2021). Library prep was done by multiplex PCR. The data were produced on an Illumina HiSeq 4000. iRepertoire HTBI primers and Arm-PCR amplification of CDR3 regions were used to construct TCR beta libraries. TCRdb handled the public reads itself, with Q25 trimming in fastp and clone calling in MiXCR, and kept productive beta chains. For every CDR3 protein sequence, its rows merge into one entry that carries the most common genes and DNA. Within this sample are about 240,000 distinct CDR3 sequences, with 20% to 25% of them counted one time only. About 15% of the sample rests with the top ten. This sample's time point label indicates: newly diagnosed GD, antithyroid drugs for less than 3 months. For both TCR sequencing and RNA sequencing, RNA was extracted from PBMCs using TRIzol.

The source was peripheral blood mononuclear cells (PBMCs), collected at new diagnosis, from a patient treated with antithyroid drugs. These receptors all stem from a female donor with Graves disease.

This clonotype occurred many times. The chain combines TRBV6-1 with TRBJ2-3; D is possibly TRBD1 (5 bases). Germline CDR1 and CDR2: MNHNS and SASEGT. The CDR3 runs to 14 residues. V lost 4 bases, J lost 4 bases, and 12 bases lay in between. The CDR3 DNA reads as TGTGCCAGCAGTGTAACCCTGACAGCAGATACGCAGTATTTT. Residues: CASSVTLTADTQYF.

The chain joins TRBV25-1 to TRBJ2-2, with D perhaps matching TRBD1 or TRBD2 (6 bases each). Germline CDR1 MGHDK, CDR2 SYGVNS. With 6 bases removed from V and 5 bases from J, the gap between germline ends came to 16 bases. This CDR3 region has 15 residues. The CDR3 spells CASRGGPLETGELFF. The CDR3, as DNA: TGTGCCAGCAGGGGGGGCCCCTTGGAGACCGGGGAGCTGTTTTTT.

In the case of this clonotype: This may be a read error, as it is one base from a much larger clone. This chain joins TRBV10-2 and TRBJ2-1, with 7 bases aligning to TRBD2. The CDR3 length is 15 residues. The germline V gene encodes CDR1 WSHSY and CDR2 SAAADI. With 6 bases clipped from V and 5 bases from J, the junction kept 10 bases outside the gene matches. CDR3 protein: CASRETAGDNNEQFF. For the CDR3, the DNA is TGCGCCAGCAGAGAGACGGCGGGAGATAACAATGAGCAGTTCTTC.

This clonotype came up many times. The CDR3 is CASSWGLRHTDTQYF. In DNA, the CDR3 is TGTGCCAGCAGCTGGGGCCTACGCCACACAGATACGCAGTATTTT. The V gene is TRBV7-8, the J gene TRBJ2-3, with D possibly TRBD1 on 5 matching bases. The CDR3 is made up of 15 amino acids. Trimming took off 4 bases at V and 2 bases at J, with 13 bases between the two ends. Germline V gene sequence: CDR1 SGHVS, CDR2 FQNEAQ.

On this clonotype: This likely traces to a read error, being one base from a far larger clone. The J gene is TRBJ2-1, the V gene TRBV11-3; TRBD2 aligns across 9 bases. The junction had 12 bases not matched to a gene; V was cut back by 5 bases and J by 10 bases. The CDR3 has 15 amino acids. Germline values: CDR1 SGHNT, CDR2 YENEEA. This CDR3 is CASSATGLAGAEQFF. Here the CDR3 DNA reads TGTGCCAGCAGCGCCACGGGACTAGCCGGGGCCGAGCAGTTCTTC.

The V call is TRBV6-1, the J call TRBJ1-1; D is uncertain. The CDR3 contains 12 residues. The germline V gene has CDR1 MNHNS and CDR2 SASEGT. V dropped 5 bases and J dropped 6 bases, with 10 bases sitting between them. The CDR3 sequence is CASSPPGAEAFF. CDR3 in DNA: TGTGCCAGCAGTCCCCCCGGAGCTGAAGCTTTCTTT.

This clonotype appeared a single time. With a much larger clone just one base away, this may be a read error. The chain is built from TRBV11-2 and TRBJ1-1, with D perhaps matching TRBD1 (5 bases). CDR1 is SGHAT, CDR2 FQNNGV, per germline. The CDR3 covers 14 residues. V dropped 7 bases and J dropped 1 base, with 13 bases sitting between them. CDR3 residues: CASNPRQRNTEAFF. The CDR3 DNA reads as TGTGCCAGCAACCCCAGACAGAGGAACACTGAAGCTTTCTTT.

This clonotype was counted at least ten times. This chain joins TRBV5-1 and TRBJ1-1; D is unclear. V gave up 0 bases and J gave up 3 bases, with 9 bases separating them. Germline CDR1 reads SGHRS; CDR2 reads YFSETQ. This CDR3 comprises 14 residues. The CDR3 sequence is CASSLAGGYTEAFF. The CDR3 nucleotides read TGCGCCAGCAGCTTGGCGGGAGGATACACTGAAGCTTTCTTT. Full variable domain (missing parts from reference TRBV5-1 and TRBJ1-1): KAGVTQTPRYLIKTRGQQVTLSCSPISGHRSVSWYQQTPGQGLQFLFEYFSETQRNKGNFPGRFSGRQFSNSRSEMNVSTLELGDSALYLCASSLAGGYTEAFFGQGTRLTVV.

As regards this clonotype: With a far larger clone one base away, a read error is the likely cause. The chain combines TRBV5-4 with TRBJ2-1; no definite D call. CDR3 size: 16 residues. From germline, CDR1 is SGHNT and CDR2 YYREEE (reference sequence). This CDR3 reads CASSPKWQWTYNEQFF. CDR3 coding DNA: TGCGCCAGCAGCCCGAAATGGCAGTGGACCTACAATGAGCAGTTCTTC.

Ten or more counts support this clonotype. The rearrangement uses TRBV3-1 and TRBJ1-5; possibly TRBD1 for D (5 bases). The CDR3 sequence is 12 residues long. V lost 6 bases and J 7 bases, leaving 10 bases between the germline ends. Germline CDR1 LGHDT, CDR2 YNNKEL (reference sequence). The CDR3 region has the DNA TGTGCCAGCAGTTCTGGGGGGCAGCCCCAGCATTTT. This gives the protein CASSSGGQPQHF.

At least ten counts were recorded for this clonotype. The J gene is TRBJ2-5, the V gene TRBV12-3 or TRBV12-4; unclear D gene. V was trimmed by 3 bases and J by 5 bases, leaving 4 bases between them. The CDR3 spans 11 residues. As DNA, the CDR3 is TGTGCCAGCAGTTTGTACGAGACCCAGTACTTC. This encodes CASSLYETQYF.

To note about this clonotype: It differs at one base from a far larger clone, so likely a read error. The rearrangement links TRBV3-2 to TRBJ1-4. TRBV3-2 is a documented pseudogene. The CDR3 is 14 amino acids. In nucleotides, the CDR3 is TGTGCCAGCATCCAACAGCCTCGGACGAGGAAACTGTTTTTT. Its translation: CASIQQPRTRKLFF.

This clonotype was observed a handful of times. Germline and junction disagree at one end, which may indicate a read error. J is TRBJ1-1 and V is TRBV12-3 or TRBV12-4, with TRBD1 matching 9 bases. The CDR3 has 15 amino acids. The chain's CDR3 is CASSLDLQGAPEAFF. CDR3 sequence (DNA): TGCGCCAGCAGTTTAGACCTACAGGGGGCGCCTGAAGCTTTCTTT.

This clonotype was detected many times. This chain connects TRBV20-1 to TRBJ2-1; TRBD2 aligns across 12 bases. After removal of 3 bases from V and 6 bases from J, the junction contained 6 bases not matched to a gene. Germline V lookup: CDR1 DFQATT, CDR2 SNEGSKA (reference sequence). The CDR3 consists of 15 residues. The CDR3 DNA reads TGCAGTGCTAGCCCCGGGACTAGCGGGTCCAATGAGCAGTTCTTC. Translation gives CSASPGTSGSNEQFF.

This clonotype was observed a few times. This rearrangement joins TRBV5-1 to TRBJ2-5; tentatively, D is TRBD1 (7 bases). Germline-derived CDR1 and CDR2 are SGHRS and YFSETQ. V was shortened by 0 bases and J by 5 bases, with 17 bases between the two germline ends. The CDR3 spans 16 residues. CDR3 DNA sequence: TGCGCCAGCAGCTTGGCCGGGGTGGAGGGGGCGGAGACCCAGTACTTC. The encoded protein is CASSLAGVEGAETQYF.

V and J are TRBV12-3 or TRBV12-4 and TRBJ2-3, with 9 bases identical to TRBD1. The V segment lost 6 bases and the J segment 1 base; nucleotides outside the gene matches: 2. The CDR3 is 14 amino acids. The CDR3 nucleotides are TGTGCCAGCAGGAGGGACAGGGGCACAGATACGCAGTATTTT. This encodes CASRRDRGTDTQYF.

Concerning this clonotype: This sequence may be a read error, since a much larger clone differs from it by one base. V usage is TRBV11-2 and J usage is TRBJ2-1, with 9 bases aligning to TRBD2. The better agreement between TRBJ2-5 and the DNA end casts doubt on the J call. The V gene's germline CDR1 is SGHAT and CDR2 FQNNGV. This CDR3 has 16 residues. This CDR3 is CASSPAQPGTSETQYF. The CDR3 nucleotides are TGTGCCAGCAGCCCCGCCCAGCCCGGGACTAGCGAGACCCAGTACTTC.

Remarks on this clonotype: This may stem from a read error, because a much larger clone lies one nucleotide away. The chain joins TRBV7-2 to TRBJ2-5; possible D gene TRBD2, 5 bases. CDR3 length: 14 residues. Germline lookup yields CDR1 SGHTA and CDR2 FQGNSA. The DNA for the CDR3 is TGTGTCAGCAGCCAAAAGGCGGGTGGAGAGACCCAGTACTTC. Translated, it gives CVSSQKAGGETQYF.

The sample holds many counts of this clonotype. One junction end does not reproduce the germline sequence, and a read error may be involved. This chain joins TRBV12-3 or TRBV12-4 and TRBJ2-7; 9 nucleotides line up with TRBD1. The CDR3 runs to 14 residues. The CDR3 nucleotides are TGTGCCAGCAGCTTAGAGGGACAGGGCCGCGAGCAGTACTTC. Translation: CASSLEGQGREQYF.

At least ten counts were recorded for this clonotype. The chain uses TRBV12-3 or TRBV12-4 and TRBJ2-1; D could derive from TRBD1 or TRBD2 (5 bases each). The V end lost 6 bases, the J end lost 0 bases, and 15 bases lay between the germline ends. The length of the CDR3 is 16 residues. The CDR3 sequence is CASSPLRDRSYNEQFF. The CDR3 nucleotides read TGTGCCAGCAGCCCACTTCGGGACCGCTCCTACAATGAGCAGTTCTTC.

J is TRBJ2-1 and V is TRBV30; 8 bases agree with TRBD1. V shed 4 bases and J 1 base; nucleotides not matched to a gene: 3. The CDR3 is 14 amino acids. Germline CDR1 GTSNPN, CDR2 SVGIG (reference sequence). The chain's CDR3 is CAWNRGRSYNEQFF. CDR3 DNA: TGTGCCTGGAACAGGGGGAGATCCTACAATGAGCAGTTCTTC.

The V call is TRBV25-1, the J call TRBJ1-6; 11 bases are shared with TRBD1. With 6 bases clipped from V and 7 bases from J, the junction kept 2 bases outside the gene matches. Germline lookup yields CDR1 MGHDK and CDR2 SYGVNS. There are 14 residues in the CDR3. This chain's CDR3 is CASRRTGGNSPLHF. In DNA, the CDR3 is TGTGCCAGCAGGAGGACAGGGGGCAATTCACCCCTCCACTTT.

This clonotype was counted at least ten times. The rearrangement uses TRBV6-2 or TRBV6-3 and TRBJ1-1, with D possibly matching TRBD1 (6 bases). Deletions cut 5 bases from V and 1 base from J, with 11 bases between. The CDR3 length is 14 residues. Germline V gene sequence: CDR1 MNHEY, CDR2 SVGEGT. This chain's CDR3 is CASSKRDKNTEAFF. CDR3 bases: TGTGCCAGCAGTAAACGGGACAAGAACACTGAAGCTTTCTTT.

This clonotype appeared many times. V and J are TRBV6-1 and TRBJ2-7, with TRBD1 as a possible D gene (5 bases). Germline V gene lookup returns CDR1 MNHNS and CDR2 SASEGT. The CDR3 extends over 14 amino acids. Trimming shortened V by 5 bases and J by 0 bases, and 11 bases separated the two germline ends. The CDR3 DNA follows: TGTGCCAGCAGTCGTTACAGGAGCTCCTACGAGCAGTACTTC. Protein sequence: CASSRYRSSYEQYF.

This clonotype was detected ten times or more. The chain has TRBV7-3 and TRBJ2-4; the match to TRBD1 covers 8 bases. Germline CDR1 and CDR2: SGHTA and FQGTGA. CDR3 length equals 13 residues. The ends lost 6 bases at V and 6 bases at J; junction bases unmatched: 4. The CDR3 DNA reads as TGTGCCAGCAGTTTTACAGGGGGAAACATTCAGTACTTC. Translated, it gives CASSFTGGNIQYF.

This clonotype was seen repeatedly, ten times or more. The chain recombines TRBV18 with TRBJ2-3; D remains unclear. Germline loops: CDR1 KGHSH, CDR2 LQKENI. V lost 4 bases to trimming and J lost 7 bases, with 12 bases between them. This CDR3 is built from 13 residues. This CDR3 is CASSLVDRHTQYF. DNA of the CDR3: TGTGCCAGCTCACTAGTCGATAGGCATACGCAGTATTTT.

This clonotype was detected ten times or more. The chain recombines TRBV20-1 with TRBJ1-1, with D uncertain. This CDR3 comprises 14 residues. Trimming removed 3 bases from V and 6 bases from J, with 17 bases in between. The V gene's germline CDR1 is DFQATT and CDR2 SNEGSKA (reference sequence). CDR3 DNA sequence: TGCAGTGCTAGTGCCTGGGAGAGTGTGGCTGAAGCTTTCTTT. Residues: CSASAWESVAEAFF.

This clonotype was seen many times. For the CDR3, the DNA is TGTGCCATCAGTAACCCTCAGGGAGCCGGTGAAGCTTTCTTT. It encodes CAISNPQGAGEAFF. The J gene is TRBJ1-1, the V gene TRBV10-3; perhaps TRBD1 as D (5 bases). This CDR3 spans 14 amino acids. Trimming removed 5 bases from V and 7 bases from J, with 17 bases in between. Germline assignment: CDR1 ENHRY and CDR2 SYGVKD.

The sample holds many counts of this clonotype. The chain employs TRBV18 and TRBJ2-1, with 14 nucleotides matching TRBD2. V shed 0 bases and J 6 bases; nucleotides not matched to a gene: 4. The CDR3 covers 17 residues. The germline CDR1 and CDR2 sequences are KGHSH and LQKENI. The DNA for the CDR3 is TGTGCCAGCTCACCACCGCGACTAGCGGGAGGGTCCAATGAGCAGTTCTTC. It is translated as CASSPPRLAGGSNEQFF.

This clonotype was counted many times. V usage is TRBV11-2 and J usage is TRBJ2-3, with D unclear. With 0 bases removed from V and 5 bases from J, the gap between germline ends came to 18 bases. The germline gives CDR1 SGHAT, CDR2 FQNNGV. This CDR3 spans 17 amino acids. The CDR3: CASSLDIARARGDTQYF. The CDR3 DNA sequence: TGTGCCAGCAGCTTAGATATCGCAAGGGCGCGAGGAGATACGCAGTATTTT.

As for this clonotype: This likely stems from a read error, as it lies one base from a far larger clone. The chain is built from TRBV5-5 and TRBJ1-1; D gene uncertain. The CDR3 runs to 12 residues. Germline CDR1 SGHKS, CDR2 YYEKEE (reference sequence). This CDR3 reads CASTFSNTETFF. DNA of the CDR3: TGTGCCAGCACTTTCTCGAACACTGAAACTTTCTTT.